Sequencing of this TCR beta chain was carried out in a study of cytomegalovirus exposure and HLA in healthy donors. Whole-study findings and limits: In a later analysis, at a false discovery rate of 0.05, 15,000 to 20,000 TCR beta sequences matched HLA alleles. According to an earlier analysis, most TCR beta V segments yielded productive rearrangements about 87% or about 30% of the time.

A multiplex PCR was run with 60 Vbeta primers and 13 Jbeta primers. Profiling relied on immunoSEQ multiplex PCR, and the TCRdb table lists in-frame clones only, not all of them. The sample comprises 130,000 or so clones, approximately 82% of which are singletons, and more than 2.5% rests with the top ten. Of note for this clone: Its target is not known.

J gave up 4 bases and V 5 bases, and 10 bases lay outside the gene matches. The CDR3 is made up of 16 amino acids. From germline, CDR1 is SGHVS and CDR2 FQNEAQ. The V call is TRBV7-8, the J call TRBJ2-2; 7 bases are shared with TRBD2. The sequencing input was PBMCs. This TCR was recovered from a man younger than 35 in good health and CMV-seropositive. As DNA, the CDR3 is TGTGCCAGCAGCCCCGGCGGGGGTTTAAGCACCGGGGAGCTGTTTTTT. It is translated as CASSPGGGLSTGELFF.